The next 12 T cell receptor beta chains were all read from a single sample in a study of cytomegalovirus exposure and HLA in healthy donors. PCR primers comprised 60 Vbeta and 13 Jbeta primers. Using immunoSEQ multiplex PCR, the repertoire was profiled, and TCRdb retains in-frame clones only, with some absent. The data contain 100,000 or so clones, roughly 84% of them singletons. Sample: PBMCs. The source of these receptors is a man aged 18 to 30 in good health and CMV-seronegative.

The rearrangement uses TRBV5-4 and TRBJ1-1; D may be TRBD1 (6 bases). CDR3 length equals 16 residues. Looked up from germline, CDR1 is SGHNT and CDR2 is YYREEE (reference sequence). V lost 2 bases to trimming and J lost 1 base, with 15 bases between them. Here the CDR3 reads CASSFTPTGANTEAFF. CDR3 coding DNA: TGTGCCAGCAGCTTCACCCCGACAGGCGCGAACACTGAAGCTTTCTTT. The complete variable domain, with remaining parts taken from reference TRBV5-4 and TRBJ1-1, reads ETGVTQSPTHLIKTRGQQVTLRCSSQSGHNTVSWYQQALGQGPQFIFQYYREEENGRGNFPPRFSGLQFPNYSSELNVNALELDDSALYLCASSFTPTGANTEAFFGQGTRLTVV.

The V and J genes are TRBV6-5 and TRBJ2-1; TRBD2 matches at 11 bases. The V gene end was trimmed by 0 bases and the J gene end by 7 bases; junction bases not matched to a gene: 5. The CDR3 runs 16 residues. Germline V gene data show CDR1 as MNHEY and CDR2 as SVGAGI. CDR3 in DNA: TGTGCCAGCAGTTACTCGCTAGCGGGAGGTTCTAATGAGCAGTTCTTC. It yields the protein CASSYSLAGGSNEQFF.

The DNA of the CDR3 is TGTGCCAGCAGCTTAGGCTTACTAGAAAATGAGCAGTTCTTC. The encoded protein is CASSLGLLENEQFF. This chain joins TRBV11-3 and TRBJ2-1; possible D gene TRBD2, 5 bases. Germline CDR1 and CDR2: SGHNT and YENEEA. V lost 1 base to trimming and J lost 7 bases, with 11 bases between them. The CDR3 is made up of 14 amino acids.

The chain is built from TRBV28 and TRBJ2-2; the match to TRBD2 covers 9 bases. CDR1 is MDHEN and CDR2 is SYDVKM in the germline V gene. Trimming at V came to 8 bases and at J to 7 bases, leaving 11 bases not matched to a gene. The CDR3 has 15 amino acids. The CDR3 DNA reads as TGTGCCAGCGCGCCTGGCGGGAGGGCCGTCGGGGAGCTGTTTTTT. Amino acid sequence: CASAPGGRAVGELFF.

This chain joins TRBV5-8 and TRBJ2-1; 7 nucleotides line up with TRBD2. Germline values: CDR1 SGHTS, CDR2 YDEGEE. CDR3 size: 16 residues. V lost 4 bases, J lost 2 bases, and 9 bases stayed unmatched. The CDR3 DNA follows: TGTGCCAGCAGCCCCTGGGGGGGAGGTGCCTACAATGAGCAGTTCTTC. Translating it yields CASSPWGGGAYNEQFF.

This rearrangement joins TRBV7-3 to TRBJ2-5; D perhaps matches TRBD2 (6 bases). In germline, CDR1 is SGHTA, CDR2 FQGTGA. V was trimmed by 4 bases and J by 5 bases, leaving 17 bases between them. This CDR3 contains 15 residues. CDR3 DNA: TGTGCCAGCAGCTCACGCCGGGGGAAGGGGGAGACCCAGTACTTC. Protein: CASSSRRGKGETQYF.

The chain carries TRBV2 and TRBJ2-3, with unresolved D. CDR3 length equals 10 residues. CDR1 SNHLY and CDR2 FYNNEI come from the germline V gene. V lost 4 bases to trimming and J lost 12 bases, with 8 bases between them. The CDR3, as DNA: TGTGCCAGCAGTGGCTATGTTCAGTATTTT. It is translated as CASSGYVQYF.

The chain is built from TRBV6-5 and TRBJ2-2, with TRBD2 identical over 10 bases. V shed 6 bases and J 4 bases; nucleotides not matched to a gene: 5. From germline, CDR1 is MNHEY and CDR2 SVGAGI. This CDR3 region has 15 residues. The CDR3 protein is CASSRAGGPTGELFF. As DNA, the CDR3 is TGTGCCAGCAGCCGAGCGGGAGGGCCCACCGGGGAGCTGTTTTTT.

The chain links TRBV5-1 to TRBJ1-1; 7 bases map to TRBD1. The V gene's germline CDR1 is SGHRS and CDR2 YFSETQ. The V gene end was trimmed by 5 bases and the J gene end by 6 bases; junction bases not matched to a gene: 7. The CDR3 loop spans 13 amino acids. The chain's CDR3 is CASRNTGAAEAFF. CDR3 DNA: TGCGCCAGCAGGAACACAGGGGCGGCTGAAGCTTTCTTT.

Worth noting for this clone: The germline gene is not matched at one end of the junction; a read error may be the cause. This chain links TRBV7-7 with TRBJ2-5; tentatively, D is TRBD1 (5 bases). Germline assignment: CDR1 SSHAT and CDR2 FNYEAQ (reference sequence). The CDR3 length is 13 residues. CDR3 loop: CASSLDTVETQYF. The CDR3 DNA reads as TGTGCTAGCAGCTTGGACACAGTGGAGACCCAGTACTTC.

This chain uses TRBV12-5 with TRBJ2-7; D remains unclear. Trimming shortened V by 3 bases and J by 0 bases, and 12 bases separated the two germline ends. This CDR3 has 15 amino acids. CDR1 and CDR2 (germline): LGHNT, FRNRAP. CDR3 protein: CASGLSGSSSYEQYF. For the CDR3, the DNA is TGTGCTAGTGGTTTATCAGGTTCCAGCTCCTACGAGCAGTACTTC.

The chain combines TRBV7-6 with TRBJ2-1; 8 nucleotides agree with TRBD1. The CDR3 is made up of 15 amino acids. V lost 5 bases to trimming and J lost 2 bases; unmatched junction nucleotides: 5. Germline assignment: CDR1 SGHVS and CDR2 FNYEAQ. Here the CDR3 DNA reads TGTGCCAGCAGCCTGGGGACAGGACCCTACAATGAGCAGTTCTTC. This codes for CASSLGTGPYNEQFF.